The clone carrying this TCR beta chain was seen a few times. The CDR3 covers 14 residues. V was shortened by 0 bases and J by 4 bases, with 8 bases between the two germline ends. CDR1 is SGHDN, CDR2 FVKESK, per germline. The data originate from a study of T cells in Graves' hyperthyroidism and ophthalmopathy. RNA transcripts gave rise to amplified TCR beta CDR3 regions. The TCR CDR3 was amplified in a first-round RT-PCR using the HTBI primer set. TCRdb re-called the multiplex PCR reads with MiXCR, one entry per CDR3 protein. The table records about 300,000 distinct CDR3 sequences, 10% to 15% of them present only once. Each 10 ml fresh peripheral blood draw supplied the PBMCs.

J is TRBJ2-3 and V is TRBV14, with D hard to call. The sequenced sample consisted of blood. This receptor was obtained from a woman aged 25 to 39 with Graves' hyperthyroidism that later progressed to Graves' ophthalmopathy. The CDR3 DNA is TGTGCCAGCAGCCAAGAACAGTTTCCAGATACGCAGTATTTT. This gives the protein CASSQEQFPDTQYF.